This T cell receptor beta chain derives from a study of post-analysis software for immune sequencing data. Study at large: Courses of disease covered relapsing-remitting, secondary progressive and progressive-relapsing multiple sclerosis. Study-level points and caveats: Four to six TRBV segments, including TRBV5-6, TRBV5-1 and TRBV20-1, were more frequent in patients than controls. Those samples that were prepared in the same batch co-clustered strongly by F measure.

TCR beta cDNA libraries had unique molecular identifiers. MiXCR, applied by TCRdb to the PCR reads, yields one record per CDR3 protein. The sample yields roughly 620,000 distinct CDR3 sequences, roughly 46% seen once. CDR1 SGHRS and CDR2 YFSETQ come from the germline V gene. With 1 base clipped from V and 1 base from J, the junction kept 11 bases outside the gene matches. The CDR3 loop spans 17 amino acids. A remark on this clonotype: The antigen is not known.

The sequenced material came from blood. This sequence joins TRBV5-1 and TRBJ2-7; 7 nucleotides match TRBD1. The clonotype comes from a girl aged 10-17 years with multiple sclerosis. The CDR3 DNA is TGCGCCAGCAGCTTGTTCATCCAGGGACAGTCATCCTACGAGCAGTACTTC. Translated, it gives CASSLFIQGQSSYEQYF.